A selection of T cell receptor beta chains follows, all from one sample in a study of T cell repertoires in cytomegalovirus infection. TCRdb reprocessed the reads with MiXCR, giving one entry per CDR3 protein. The sample carries 200,000 to 250,000 distinct CDR3 sequences, over 20% recorded once. Sequences were obtained from CD8+ T cells from PBMCs. The receptor source for this set is a human donor in good health (CMV status not recorded). Some clones in this sample may be carry-over from other donors' samples. The CDR3 runs from the conserved cysteine through the conserved F or W. The order of the fields is CDR3 DNA, CDR3 protein, clone size, J gene, V gene, D gene. The D gene is left open where the match is weak. A row's size may be missing; if present it is once, few, many or a size class.

TGTGCCAGCAGTAACGGGGGGGCGGAAGATACGCAGTATTTT CASSNGGAEDTQYF few TRBJ2-3 TRBV6-1 TRBD2
TGTGCCAGCAGATTAACAGGGGGCATAACTGAAGCTTTCTTT CASRLTGGITEAFF many TRBJ1-1 TRBV2 TRBD1
TGTGCCAGCAGTGATACTAGCGGGGGGAGCACAGATACGCAGTATTTT CASSDTSGGSTDTQYF once TRBJ2-3 TRBV6-4 TRBD2
TGTGCCAGCTCACCAGACCCGAGAAATCAAGAGACCCAGTACTTC CASSPDPRNQETQYF . TRBJ2-5 TRBV18 .
TGCGCCAGCAGCCACCCCAGTGGATCTAGCGGGGGGCCTCTCAGCTCCTACAATGAGCAGTTCTTC CASSHPSGSSGGPLSSYNEQFF few TRBJ2-1 TRBV4-1 TRBD2
TGTGCCAGCAGTCCATTCGAGACAGGGGGCTCGCACGAGCAGTACTTC CASSPFETGGSHEQYF many TRBJ2-7 TRBV28 TRBD1
TGTGCCAGCAGCCGAGCGGGGGAACTGTTTTTT CASSRAGELFF . TRBJ1-4 TRBV7-9 .
TGTGCCAGCAGCGCCGACAGGGAGATTCGGGAAAAACTGTTTTTT CASSADREIREKLFF many TRBJ1-4 TRBV7-9 TRBD1
TGTGCCAGCAGCTCAGTCGTGTCTCAGCCTTCTTTTGAGCAGTTCTTC CASSSVVSQPSFEQFF many TRBJ2-1 TRBV7-3 .
TGTGCCTGGAGTGTACGCACTAGCGGAATGGGTGAGCAGTACTTC CAWSVRTSGMGEQYF few TRBJ2-7 TRBV30 TRBD2
TGCAGTGGCGGGAAGGGGAATTACAATGAGCAGTTCTTC CSGGKGNYNEQFF few TRBJ2-1 TRBV20-1 .
TGTGCCAGCAGCTTTTCCGGGGACTACGAGCAGTACTTC CASSFSGDYEQYF . TRBJ2-7 TRBV7-6 .
TGTGCCAGCAGCACGGCTAGCTTGAGCGGGGAGCTGTTTTTT CASSTASLSGELFF few TRBJ2-2 TRBV7-6 .
TGTGCCAGTACCCGGGACAGGGGAACAACTAATGAAAAACTGTTTTTT CASTRDRGTTNEKLFF few TRBJ1-4 TRBV19 TRBD1
TGTGCCAGCAGCTGGGACAGCAACCAAGAGACCCAGTACTTC CASSWDSNQETQYF few TRBJ2-5 TRBV5-4 TRBD1
TGTGCCAGCAGTGAAAATCCCCTAGGCCAAGAGACCCAGTACTTC CASSENPLGQETQYF many TRBJ2-5 TRBV2 .
TGTGCCAGCAGTGGGAGGGCCGGGGAGCTGTTTTTT CASSGRAGELFF . TRBJ2-2 TRBV2 .
TGTGCCAGCAGCTCCACAGTGACAGGGATGATCTCTGGAAACACCATATATTTT CASSSTVTGMISGNTIYF few TRBJ1-3 TRBV7-9 TRBD1
TGTGCCATCCAGGGGACTAGCTCCTACAATGAGCAGTTCTTC CAIQGTSSYNEQFF few TRBJ2-1 TRBV6-2/TRBV6-3 TRBD2
TGTGCCAGCAGCATCGGGACTAGCGGGGGGTCCTACAATGAGCAGTTCTTC CASSIGTSGGSYNEQFF many TRBJ2-1 TRBV7-9 TRBD2
TGTGCCAGCAGCTTGGCCGAGACTAGCGGTTACGAGCAGTACTTC CASSLAETSGYEQYF few TRBJ2-7 TRBV5-6 TRBD2
TGTGCCAGCAGTGAGTGGAGGACAGATAATTCACCCCTCCACTTT CASSEWRTDNSPLHF . TRBJ1-6 TRBV2 .
TGCAGTGCTAGCGGGACTAGCGGGGCCCAACCATTCACAGATACGCAGTATTTT CSASGTSGAQPFTDTQYF . TRBJ2-3 TRBV20-1 TRBD2
TGTGCCAGCAGCTTAGGGGCCAATGGCTACACCTTC CASSLGANGYTF . TRBJ1-2 TRBV7-6 .
TGTGCCAGCAGCTTCCCGGGGACAGGGATTGACGAGCAGTACTTC CASSFPGTGIDEQYF . TRBJ2-7 TRBV5-4 TRBD1
TGCAGCGCCGTGACAGGGTCTAGCAATCAGCCCCAGCATTTT CSAVTGSSNQPQHF few TRBJ1-5 TRBV29-1 TRBD1
TGCAGTGCTAGAGTTCCGGGGGTCTCCCGAGAAAAACTGTTTTTT CSARVPGVSREKLFF few TRBJ1-4 TRBV20-1 .